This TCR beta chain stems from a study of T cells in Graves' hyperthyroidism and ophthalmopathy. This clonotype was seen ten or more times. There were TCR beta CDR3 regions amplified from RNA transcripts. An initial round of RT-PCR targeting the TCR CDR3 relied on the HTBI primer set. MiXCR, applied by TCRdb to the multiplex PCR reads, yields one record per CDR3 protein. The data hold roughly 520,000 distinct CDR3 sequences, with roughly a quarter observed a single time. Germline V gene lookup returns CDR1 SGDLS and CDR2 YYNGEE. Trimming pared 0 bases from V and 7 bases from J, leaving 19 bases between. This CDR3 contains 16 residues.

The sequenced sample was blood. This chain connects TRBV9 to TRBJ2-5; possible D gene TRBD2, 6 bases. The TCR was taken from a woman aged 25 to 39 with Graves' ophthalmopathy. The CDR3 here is CASSVASGLASVTQYF. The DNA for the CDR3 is TGTGCCAGCAGCGTAGCTTCGGGCCTAGCGAGCGTGACCCAGTACTTC.